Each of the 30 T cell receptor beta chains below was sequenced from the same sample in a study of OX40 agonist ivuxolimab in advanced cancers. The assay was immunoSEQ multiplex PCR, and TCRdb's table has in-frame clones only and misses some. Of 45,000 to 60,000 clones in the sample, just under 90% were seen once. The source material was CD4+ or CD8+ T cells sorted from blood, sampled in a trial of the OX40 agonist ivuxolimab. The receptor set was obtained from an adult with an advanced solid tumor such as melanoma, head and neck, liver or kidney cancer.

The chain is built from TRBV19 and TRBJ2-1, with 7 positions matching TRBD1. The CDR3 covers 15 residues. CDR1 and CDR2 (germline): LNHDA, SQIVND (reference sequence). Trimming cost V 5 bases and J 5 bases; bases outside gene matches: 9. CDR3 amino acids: CASSPRTGFNNEQFF. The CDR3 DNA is TGTGCCAGTAGTCCCCGGACAGGTTTTAACAATGAGCAGTTCTTC.

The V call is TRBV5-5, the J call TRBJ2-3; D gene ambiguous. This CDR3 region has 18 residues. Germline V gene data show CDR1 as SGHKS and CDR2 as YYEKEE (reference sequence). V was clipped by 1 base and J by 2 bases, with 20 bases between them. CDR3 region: CASSLLDLVRGYTDTQYF. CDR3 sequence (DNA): TGTGCCAGCAGCTTGCTGGATCTCGTCAGAGGATACACAGATACGCAGTATTTT.

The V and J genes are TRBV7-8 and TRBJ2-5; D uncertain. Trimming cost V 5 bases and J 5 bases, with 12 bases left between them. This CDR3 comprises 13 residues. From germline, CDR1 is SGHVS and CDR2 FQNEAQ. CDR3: CASSADLGETQYF. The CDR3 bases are TGTGCCAGCAGCGCAGATTTAGGGGAGACCCAGTACTTC.

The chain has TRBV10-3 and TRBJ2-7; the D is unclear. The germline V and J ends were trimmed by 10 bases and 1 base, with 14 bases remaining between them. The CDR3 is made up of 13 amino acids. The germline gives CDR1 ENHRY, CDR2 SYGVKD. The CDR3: CATQIPGSYEQYF. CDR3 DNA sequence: TGTGCCACCCAAATCCCCGGTTCCTACGAGCAGTACTTC.

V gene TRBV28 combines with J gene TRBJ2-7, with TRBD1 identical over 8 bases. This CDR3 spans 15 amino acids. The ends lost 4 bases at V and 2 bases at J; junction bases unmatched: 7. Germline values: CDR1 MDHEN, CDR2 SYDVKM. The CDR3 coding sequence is TGTGCCAGCAGTTCCCTTGGGACAGGTGCCTACGAGCAGTACTTC. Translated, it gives CASSSLGTGAYEQYF.

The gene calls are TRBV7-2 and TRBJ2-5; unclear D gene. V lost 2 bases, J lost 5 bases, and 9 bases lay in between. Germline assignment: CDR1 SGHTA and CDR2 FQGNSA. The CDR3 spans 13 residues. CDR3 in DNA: TGTGCCAGCAGCTTATCACCCCCGGAGACCCAGTACTTC. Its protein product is CASSLSPPETQYF.

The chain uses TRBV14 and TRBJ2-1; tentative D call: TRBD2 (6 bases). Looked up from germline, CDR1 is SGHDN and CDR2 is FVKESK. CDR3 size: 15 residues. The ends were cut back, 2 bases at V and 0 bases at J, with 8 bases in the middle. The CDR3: CASSQMGGSYNEQFF. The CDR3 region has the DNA TGTGCCAGCAGCCAAATGGGAGGCTCCTACAATGAGCAGTTCTTC.

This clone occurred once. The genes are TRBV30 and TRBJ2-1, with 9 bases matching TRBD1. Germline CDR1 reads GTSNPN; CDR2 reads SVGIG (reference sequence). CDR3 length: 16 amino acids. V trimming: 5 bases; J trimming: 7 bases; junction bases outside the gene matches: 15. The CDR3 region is CAWGQWGTGFHNEQFF. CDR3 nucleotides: TGTGCCTGGGGCCAGTGGGGGACAGGGTTTCATAATGAGCAGTTCTTC.

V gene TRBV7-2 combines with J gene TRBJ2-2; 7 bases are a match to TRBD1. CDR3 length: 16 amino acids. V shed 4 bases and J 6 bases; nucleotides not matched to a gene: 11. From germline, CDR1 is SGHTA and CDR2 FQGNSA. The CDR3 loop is CASSSQGQIKAGELFF. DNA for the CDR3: TGTGCCAGCAGCTCTCAGGGACAGATAAAAGCCGGGGAGCTGTTTTTT.

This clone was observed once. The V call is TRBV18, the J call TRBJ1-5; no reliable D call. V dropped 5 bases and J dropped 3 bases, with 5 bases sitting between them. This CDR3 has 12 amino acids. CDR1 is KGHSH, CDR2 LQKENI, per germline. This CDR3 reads CASSTNNQPQHF. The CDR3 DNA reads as TGTGCCAGCTCAACAAACAATCAGCCCCAGCATTTT.

CDR3 coding DNA: TGTGCCAGCAGTTACGACGGCGCGACCAAAAACATTCAGTACTTC. Translated, it gives CASSYDGATKNIQYF. The rearrangement uses TRBV6-5 and TRBJ2-4; D is unresolved. V lost 2 bases, J lost 2 bases, and 10 bases lay in between. From germline, CDR1 is MNHEY and CDR2 SVGAGI. The CDR3 consists of 15 residues.

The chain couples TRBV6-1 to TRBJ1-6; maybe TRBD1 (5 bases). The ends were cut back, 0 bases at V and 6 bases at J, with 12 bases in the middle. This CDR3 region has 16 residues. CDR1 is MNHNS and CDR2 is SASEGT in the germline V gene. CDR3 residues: CASSEAGYRINSPLHF. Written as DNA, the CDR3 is TGTGCCAGCAGTGAAGCCGGGTACAGGATTAATTCACCCCTCCACTTT.

In DNA, the CDR3 is TGTGCCAGCATCCGGAGCGGGAGCTCCTACAATGAGCAGTTCTTC. It codes for CASIRSGSSYNEQFF. The V call is TRBV7-9, the J call TRBJ2-1; 8 nucleotides match TRBD2. Trimming removed 7 bases from V and 0 bases from J; junction bases left unmatched: 5. This CDR3 is built from 15 residues. CDR1 and CDR2 from the germline V gene are SEHNR and FQNEAQ (reference sequence). The whole variable domain, remainder taken from reference TRBV7-9 and TRBJ2-1, is DTGVSQNPRHKITKRGQNVTFRCDPISEHNRLYWYRQTLGQGPEFLTYFQNEAQLEKSRLLSDRFSAERPKGSFSTLEIQRTEQGDSAMYLCASIRSGSSYNEQFFGPGTRLTVL.

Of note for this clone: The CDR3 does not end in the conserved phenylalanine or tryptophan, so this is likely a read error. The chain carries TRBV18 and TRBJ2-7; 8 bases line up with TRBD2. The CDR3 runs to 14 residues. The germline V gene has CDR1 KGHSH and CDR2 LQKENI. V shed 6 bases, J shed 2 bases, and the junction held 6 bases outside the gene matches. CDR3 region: CASSSGGIPYEQYL. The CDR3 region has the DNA TGTGCCAGCTCGTCGGGAGGGATCCCCTACGAGCAGTACCTC.

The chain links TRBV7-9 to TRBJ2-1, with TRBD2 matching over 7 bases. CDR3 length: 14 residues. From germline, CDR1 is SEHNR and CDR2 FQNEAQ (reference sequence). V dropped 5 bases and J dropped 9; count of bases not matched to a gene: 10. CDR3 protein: CASSPVSSGGEQFF. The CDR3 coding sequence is TGTGCCAGCAGCCCCGTTTCTAGCGGAGGTGAGCAGTTCTTC.

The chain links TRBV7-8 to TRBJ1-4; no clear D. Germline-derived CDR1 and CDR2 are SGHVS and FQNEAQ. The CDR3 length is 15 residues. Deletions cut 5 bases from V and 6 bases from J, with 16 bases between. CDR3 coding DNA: TGTGCCAGCAGCCCCGGCCCGGGAAATGATGAAAAACTGTTTTTT. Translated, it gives CASSPGPGNDEKLFF.

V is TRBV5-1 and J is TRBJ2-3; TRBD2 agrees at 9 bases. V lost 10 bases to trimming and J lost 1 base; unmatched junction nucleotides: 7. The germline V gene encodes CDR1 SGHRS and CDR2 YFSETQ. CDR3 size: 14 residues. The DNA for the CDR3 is TGCGCCTGCTCGGGCGGGAGGGGCACAGATACGCAGTATTTT. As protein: CACSGGRGTDTQYF. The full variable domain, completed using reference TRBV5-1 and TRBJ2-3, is KAGVTQTPRYLIKTRGQQVTLSCSPISGHRSVSWYQQTPGQGLQFLFEYFSETQRNKGNFPGRFSGRQFSNSRSEMNVSTLELGDSALYLCACSGGRGTDTQYFGPGTRLTVL.

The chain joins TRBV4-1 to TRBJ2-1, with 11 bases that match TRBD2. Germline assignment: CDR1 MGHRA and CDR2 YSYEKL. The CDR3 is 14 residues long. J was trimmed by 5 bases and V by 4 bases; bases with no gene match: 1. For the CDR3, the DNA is TGCGCCAGCAGCCGACTAGCGGGAAACAATGAGCAGTTCTTC. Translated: CASSRLAGNNEQFF.

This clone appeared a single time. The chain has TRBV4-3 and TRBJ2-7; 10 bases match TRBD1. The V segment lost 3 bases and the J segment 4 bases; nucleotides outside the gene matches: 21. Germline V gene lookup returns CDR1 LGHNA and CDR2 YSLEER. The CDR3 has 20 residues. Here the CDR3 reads CASSHHFDRGPLGTVYEQYF. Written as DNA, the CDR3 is TGCGCCAGCAGCCATCATTTCGACAGGGGGCCCCTCGGTACGGTGTACGAGCAGTACTTC.

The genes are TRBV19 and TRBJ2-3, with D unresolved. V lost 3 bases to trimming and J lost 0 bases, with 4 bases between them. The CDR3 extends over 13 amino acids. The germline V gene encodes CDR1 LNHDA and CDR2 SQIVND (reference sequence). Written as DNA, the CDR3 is TGTGCCAGTAGTATTGCTAGCACAGATACGCAGTATTTT. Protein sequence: CASSIASTDTQYF.

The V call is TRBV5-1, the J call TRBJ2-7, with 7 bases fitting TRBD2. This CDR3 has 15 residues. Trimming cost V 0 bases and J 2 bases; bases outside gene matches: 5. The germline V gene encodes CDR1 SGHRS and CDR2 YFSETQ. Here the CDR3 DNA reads TGCGCCAGCAGCTTGGGAACGGGAGGTGCCTACGAGCAGTACTTC. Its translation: CASSLGTGGAYEQYF.

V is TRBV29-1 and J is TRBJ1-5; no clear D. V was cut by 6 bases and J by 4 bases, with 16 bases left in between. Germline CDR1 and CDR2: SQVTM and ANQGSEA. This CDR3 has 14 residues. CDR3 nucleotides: TGCAGCGTCGAGAGAGGACCCCGGAATCAGCCCCAGCATTTT. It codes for CSVERGPRNQPQHF. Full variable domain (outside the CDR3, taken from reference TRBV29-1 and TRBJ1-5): SAVISQKPSRDICQRGTSLTIQCQVDSQVTMMFWYRQQPGQSLTLIATANQGSEATYESGFVIDKFPISRPNLTFSTLTVSNMSPEDSSIYLCSVERGPRNQPQHFGDGTRLSIL.

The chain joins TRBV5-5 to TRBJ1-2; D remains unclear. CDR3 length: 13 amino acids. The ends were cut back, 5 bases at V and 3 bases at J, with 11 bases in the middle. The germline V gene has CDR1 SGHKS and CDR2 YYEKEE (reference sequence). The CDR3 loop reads CASRRPGDYGYTF. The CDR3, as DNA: TGTGCCAGCAGGCGGCCCGGGGACTATGGCTACACCTTC.

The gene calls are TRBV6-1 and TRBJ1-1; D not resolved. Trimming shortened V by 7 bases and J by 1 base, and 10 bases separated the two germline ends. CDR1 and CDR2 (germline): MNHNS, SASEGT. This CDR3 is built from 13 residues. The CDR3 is CASTLTWNTEAFF. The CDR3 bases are TGTGCCAGCACCTTGACCTGGAACACTGAAGCTTTCTTT.

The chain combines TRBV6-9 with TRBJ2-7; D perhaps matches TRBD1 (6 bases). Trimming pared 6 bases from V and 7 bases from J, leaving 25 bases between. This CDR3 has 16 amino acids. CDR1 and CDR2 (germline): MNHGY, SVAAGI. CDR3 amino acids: CASRPNRDPGCEEQYF. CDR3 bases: TGTGCCAGCAGACCAAACAGGGACCCAGGGTGTGAAGAGCAGTACTTC.

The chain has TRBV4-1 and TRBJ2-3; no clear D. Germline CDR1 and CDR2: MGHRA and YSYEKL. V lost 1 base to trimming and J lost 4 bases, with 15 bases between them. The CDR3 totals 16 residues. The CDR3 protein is CASSQVVPSLADTQYF. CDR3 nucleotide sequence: TGCGCCAGCAGCCAAGTTGTGCCTTCCCTGGCAGATACGCAGTATTTT.

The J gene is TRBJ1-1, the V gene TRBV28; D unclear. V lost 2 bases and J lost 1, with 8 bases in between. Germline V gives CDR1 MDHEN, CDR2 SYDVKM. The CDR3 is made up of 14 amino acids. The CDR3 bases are TGTGCCAGCAGTTTACAGGATACGAACACTGAAGCTTTCTTT. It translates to CASSLQDTNTEAFF. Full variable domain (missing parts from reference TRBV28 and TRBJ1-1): DVKVTQSSRYLVKRTGEKVFLECVQDMDHENMFWYRQDPGLGLRLIYFSYDVKMKEKGDIPEGYSVSREKKERFSLILESASTNQTSMYLCASSLQDTNTEAFFGQGTRLTVV.

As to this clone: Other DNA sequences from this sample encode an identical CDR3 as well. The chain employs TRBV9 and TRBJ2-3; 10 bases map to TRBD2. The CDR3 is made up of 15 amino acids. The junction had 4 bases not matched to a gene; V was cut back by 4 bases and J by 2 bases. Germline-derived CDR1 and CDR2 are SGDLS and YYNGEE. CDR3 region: CASSPGLAVTDTQYF. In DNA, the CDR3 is TGTGCCAGCAGCCCCGGACTAGCGGTCACAGATACGCAGTATTTT.

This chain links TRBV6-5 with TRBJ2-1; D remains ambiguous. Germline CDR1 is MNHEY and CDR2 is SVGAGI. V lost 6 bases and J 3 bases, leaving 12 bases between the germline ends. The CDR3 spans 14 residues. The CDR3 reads CASRPFGGYNEQFF. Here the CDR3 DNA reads TGTGCCAGCAGGCCGTTTGGCGGCTACAATGAGCAGTTCTTC.

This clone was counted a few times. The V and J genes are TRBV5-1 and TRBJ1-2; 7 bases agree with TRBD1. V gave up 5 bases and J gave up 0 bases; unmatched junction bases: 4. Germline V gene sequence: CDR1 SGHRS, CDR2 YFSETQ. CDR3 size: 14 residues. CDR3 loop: CASSSTGTNYGYTF. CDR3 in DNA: TGCGCCAGCAGTTCGACAGGGACTAACTATGGCTACACCTTC.